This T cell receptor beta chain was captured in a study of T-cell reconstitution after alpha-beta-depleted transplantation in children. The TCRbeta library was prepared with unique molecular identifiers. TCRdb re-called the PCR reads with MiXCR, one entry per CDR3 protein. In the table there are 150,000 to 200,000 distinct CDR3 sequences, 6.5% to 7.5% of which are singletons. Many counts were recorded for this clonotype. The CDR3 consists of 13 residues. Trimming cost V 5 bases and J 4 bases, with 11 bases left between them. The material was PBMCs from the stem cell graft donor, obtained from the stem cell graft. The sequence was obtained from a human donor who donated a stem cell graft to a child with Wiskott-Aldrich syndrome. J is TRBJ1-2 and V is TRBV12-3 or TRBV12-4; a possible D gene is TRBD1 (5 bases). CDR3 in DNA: TGTGCCAGCAGTCCTGGACAAGGCTATGGCTACACCTTC. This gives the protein CASSPGQGYGYTF.